The 15 T cell receptor beta chains given below trace back to one sample, sequenced in a study of T cells in Graves' hyperthyroidism and ophthalmopathy. Template material for amplifying TCR beta CDR3 regions consisted of RNA transcripts. HTBI primers were employed in a first-round RT-PCR of the TCR CDR3. Using its own MiXCR run on the multiplex PCR reads, TCRdb lists one record per CDR3 protein. The table records hundreds of thousands of distinct CDR3 sequences, about 15% of them present only once. The sample consisted of blood. Every receptor here comes from a woman aged 25 to 39 with Graves' hyperthyroidism that later progressed to Graves' ophthalmopathy.

This clonotype was picked up one time. This may arise from a read error, as a much more abundant clone is one base away. The rearrangement links TRBV12-3 or TRBV12-4 to TRBJ1-3; perhaps TRBD1 as D (5 bases). CDR3 length: 15 amino acids. CDR3 coding DNA: TGTGCCAGCAGCCCCCGGGAGGGGCCTGGATACACCATATATTTT. This gives the protein CASSPREGPGYTIYF.

This clonotype was counted only a few times. This chain joins TRBV11-3 and TRBJ1-2; D is uncertain. The V gene's germline CDR1 is SGHNT and CDR2 YENEEA. V lost 5 bases and J 4 bases, leaving 14 bases between the germline ends. This CDR3 has 14 amino acids. The CDR3 DNA follows: TGTGCCAGCAGCACTACCACCCCAAGCTATGGCTACACCTTC. It yields the protein CASSTTTPSYGYTF.

This chain uses TRBV24-1 with TRBJ1-5, with D maybe TRBD1 (5 bases). The germline V gene encodes CDR1 KGHDR and CDR2 SFDVKD. CDR3 length: 14 amino acids. The germline V and J ends were trimmed by 3 bases and 4 bases, with 9 bases remaining between them. CDR3 amino acids: CATSDPGKNQPQHF. The CDR3 nucleotides are TGTGCCACCAGTGATCCAGGGAAGAATCAGCCCCAGCATTTT.

Of note for this clonotype: A much larger clone sits a single nucleotide away, making a read error possible. CDR3 bases: TGCGCCGGCAGCTTGTCGCTGGACAGGGGGCGAAGGGGCACTGAAGCTTTCTTT. It codes for CAGSLSLDRGRRGTEAFF. The chain employs TRBV5-1 and TRBJ1-1; 11 bases align to TRBD1. Germline CDR1 is SGHRS and CDR2 is YFSETQ. This CDR3 spans 18 amino acids. Full variable domain (rest looked up from reference TRBV5-1 and TRBJ1-1): KAGVTQTPRYLIKTRGQQVTLSCSPISGHRSVSWYQQTPGQGLQFLFEYFSETQRNKGNFPGRFSGRQFSNSRSEMNVSTLELGDSALYLCAGSLSLDRGRRGTEAFFGQGTRLTVV.

This clonotype was detected ten times or more. This sequence joins TRBV12-3 or TRBV12-4 and TRBJ2-3; no definite D call. CDR3 length: 15 amino acids. Between the trimmed V and J ends, which lost 1 base and 0 bases, there was a span of 8 bases. The CDR3 region has the DNA TGTGCCAGCAGTTTAGTGGGCCCTAGCACAGATACGCAGTATTTT. It specifies CASSLVGPSTDTQYF.

About this clonotype: A read error may produce the germline difference seen at one junction end. The V and J genes are TRBV20-1 and TRBJ1-5, with D hard to call. The CDR3 sequence is 13 residues long. Per germline, CDR1 DFQATT and CDR2 SNEGSKA (reference sequence). The CDR3 DNA reads TGCAGTACTAGGAGGGCCATCAATCAGCCCCAGCATTTT. Its protein is CSTRRAINQPQHF.

This clonotype was detected many times. This chain uses TRBV10-3 with TRBJ1-1; D might be TRBD1 (6 bases). This CDR3 comprises 14 residues. Trimming cost V 3 bases and J 4 bases, with 12 bases left between them. Looked up from germline, CDR1 is ENHRY and CDR2 is SYGVKD. The CDR3 protein is CAISEQGMGTEAFF. In DNA form, the CDR3 reads TGTGCCATCAGTGAACAGGGAATGGGCACTGAAGCTTTCTTT.

This clonotype has at least ten counts. This rearrangement joins TRBV2 to TRBJ2-3; TRBD2 agrees at 9 bases. J lost 4 bases, V lost 4 bases, and 3 bases had no gene match. Germline V gene sequence: CDR1 SNHLY, CDR2 FYNNEI. The CDR3 sequence is 14 residues long. CDR3 DNA: TGTGCCAGCAGTGTCCGACTAGCGGCAGATACGCAGTATTTT. It translates to CASSVRLAADTQYF.

This clonotype was counted at least ten times. The V and J genes are TRBV3-1 and TRBJ1-2; no definite D call. V shed 0 bases and J shed 4 bases, with 12 bases lying between them. Germline V gene lookup returns CDR1 LGHDT and CDR2 YNNKEL (reference sequence). CDR3 length: 15 residues. The CDR3, as DNA: TGTGCCAGCAGCCAAGATCTGGTTGGAGGCTATGGCTACACCTTC. It encodes CASSQDLVGGYGYTF.

The sample holds a few counts of this clonotype. This rearrangement joins TRBV29-1 to TRBJ1-5; D is unresolved. The CDR3 covers 12 residues. Deletions cut 0 bases from V and 7 bases from J, with 7 bases between. CDR1 is SQVTM, CDR2 ANQGSEA, per germline. Here the CDR3 DNA reads TGCAGCGTTGAAGATTGGGGACAGCCCCAGCATTTT. Translated, it gives CSVEDWGQPQHF.

There are many counts of this clonotype. This rearrangement joins TRBV15 to TRBJ1-2; no definite D call. The CDR3 extends over 13 amino acids. The V and J ends lost 5 bases and 8 bases respectively, with 15 bases between them. Germline-derived CDR1 and CDR2 are LNHNV and YYDKDF (reference sequence). CDR3 sequence (DNA): TGTGCCACCAGCGCGGCAGGATTGGGCGGCTACACCTTC. Translated, it gives CATSAAGLGGYTF. The full variable domain, completed using reference TRBV15 and TRBJ1-2, is DAMVIQNPRYQVTQFGKPVTLSCSQTLNHNVMYWYQQKSSQAPKLLFHYYDKDFNNEADTPDNFQSRRPNTSFCFLDIRSPGLGDTAMYLCATSAAGLGGYTFGSGTRLTVV.

This clonotype was counted many times. V gene TRBV4-1 combines with J gene TRBJ1-6; 9 bases fit TRBD1. This CDR3 region has 18 residues. The germline CDR1 and CDR2 sequences are MGHRA and YSYEKL. V lost 2 bases to trimming and J lost 7 bases; unmatched junction nucleotides: 12. CDR3 sequence (DNA): TGCGCCAGCAGCCAACCTCCGGGACAGGGAACAGGGAATTCACCCCTCCACTTT. Translating gives CASSQPPGQGTGNSPLHF.

This clonotype was counted a few times. This chain joins TRBV7-2 and TRBJ1-2; D possibly corresponds to TRBD1 (5 bases). The CDR3 is 13 amino acids. Germline CDR1 is SGHTA and CDR2 is FQGNSA. V was cut by 3 bases and J by 4 bases, with 9 bases left in between. Written as DNA, the CDR3 is TGTGCCAGCAGCTTCGACAGCTCCTATGGCTACACCTTC. Its protein product is CASSFDSSYGYTF.

This clonotype was seen at least ten times. V is TRBV6-2 or TRBV6-3 and J is TRBJ1-5; possible D gene TRBD1, 5 bases. The V gene's germline CDR1 is MNHEY and CDR2 SVGEGT. V was cut by 0 bases and J by 3 bases, with 9 bases left in between. The CDR3 totals 15 residues. The CDR3 DNA reads as TGTGCCAGCAGTTACTCGGGACTCCTCAATCAGCCCCAGCATTTT. Translated, it gives CASSYSGLLNQPQHF.

The rearrangement uses TRBV6-2 or TRBV6-3 and TRBJ2-1, with 9 positions matching TRBD2. Trimming cost V 2 bases and J 4 bases; bases outside gene matches: 6. The CDR3 length is 16 residues. The germline CDR1 and CDR2 sequences are MNHEY and SVGEGT. Here the CDR3 reads CASSYHGLARYNEQFF. DNA for the CDR3: TGTGCCAGCAGTTACCATGGACTAGCGAGATACAATGAGCAGTTCTTC.